This TCR beta chain was captured by sequencing in a study of blood T cell repertoires in COVID-19. Across the whole study: COVID-19 samples from acute and convalescent phases originated in the United States, Italy and Spain. PBMCs, B-cell-depleted T cells, or T cells provided the cDNA or gDNA that made up the material.

After removal of 2 bases from V and 3 bases from J, the junction contained 8 bases not matched to a gene. CDR3 length: 17 amino acids. CDR1 is MRHNA and CDR2 is SNTAGT in the germline V gene. This clone was seen a single time. Original analysis: By means of reference gene primer amplification, nucleated cell counts were estimated. This table comes from immunoSEQ multiplex PCR, and its TCRdb copy is limited to in-frame clones, with some not included. That table gives V, J and clone size, and the DNA gave D and trimming. The sample includes around 170,000 clones, about 81% of them seen just once. This clonotype was obtained from a man in his thirties or forties with active or convalescent COVID-19. Sequencing used peripheral blood. The rearrangement joins TRBV6-4 to TRBJ2-5; 11 bases are a match to TRBD2. CDR3: CASSDPAGTSGKETQYF. CDR3 in DNA: TGTGCCAGCAGTGACCCCGCCGGGACTAGCGGAAAAGAGACCCAGTACTTC.